The clone carrying this TCR beta chain appeared a few times. Its target is not known. This CDR3 contains 14 residues. V was pared by 2 bases and J by 5 bases, with 11 bases between. Germline CDR1 reads LGHDT; CDR2 reads YNNKEL (reference sequence). This sample was included in a study of T-cell reconstitution after alpha-beta-depleted transplantation in children. Study findings and constraints: Reports say that about two months after transplant, the alpha-beta T cells came out of several hundred graft clones that had expanded. Among T cells one year after transplant, newly produced cells accounted for most counts and diversity. Surviving recipient T cells and thymic progenitors accounted for the high day-60 TCRbeta diversity observed in some patients.

TCRbeta library construction was performed incorporating unique molecular identifiers. Using its own MiXCR run on the PCR reads, TCRdb lists one record per CDR3 protein. The data hold fewer than 350,000 distinct CDR3 sequences, with around 10% observed a single time. The chain is built from TRBV3-1 and TRBJ2-3, with TRBD2 as a possible D gene (5 bases). The origin of this receptor is a male patient under 10 years old who had a stem cell transplant for chronic granulomatous disease, so the T cells may come from the graft donor. Sequencing was performed on peripheral blood, taken 180 days after TCRalphabeta/CD19-depleted stem cell transplant. The CDR3 region is CASSQLVEGDTQYF. As DNA, the CDR3 is TGTGCCAGCAGCCAATTAGTAGAGGGAGATACGCAGTATTTT.